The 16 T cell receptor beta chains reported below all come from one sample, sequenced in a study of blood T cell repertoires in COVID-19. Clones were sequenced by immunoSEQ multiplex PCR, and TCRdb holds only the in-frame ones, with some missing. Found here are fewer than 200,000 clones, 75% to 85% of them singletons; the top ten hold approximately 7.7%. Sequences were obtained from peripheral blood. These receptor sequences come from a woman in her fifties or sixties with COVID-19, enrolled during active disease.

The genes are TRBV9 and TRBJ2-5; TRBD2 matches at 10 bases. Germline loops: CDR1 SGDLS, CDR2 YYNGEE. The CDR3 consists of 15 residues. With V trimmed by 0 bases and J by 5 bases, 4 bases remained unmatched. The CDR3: CASSVALAGEETQYF. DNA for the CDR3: TGTGCCAGCAGCGTAGCCCTAGCGGGAGAGGAGACCCAGTACTTC. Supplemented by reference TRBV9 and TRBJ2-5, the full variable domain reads DSGVTQTPKHLITATGQRVTLRCSPRSGDLSVYWYQQSLDQGLQFLIQYYNGEERAKGNILERFSAQQFPDLHSELNLSSLELGDSALYFCASSVALAGEETQYFGPGTRLLVL.

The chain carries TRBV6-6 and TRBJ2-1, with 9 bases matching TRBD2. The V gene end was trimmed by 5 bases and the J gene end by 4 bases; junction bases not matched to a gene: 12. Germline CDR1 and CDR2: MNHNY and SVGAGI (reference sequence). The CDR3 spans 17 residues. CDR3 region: CASSPSGGLAMYNEQFF. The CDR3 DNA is TGTGCCAGCAGTCCCTCCGGAGGACTAGCGATGTACAATGAGCAGTTCTTC.

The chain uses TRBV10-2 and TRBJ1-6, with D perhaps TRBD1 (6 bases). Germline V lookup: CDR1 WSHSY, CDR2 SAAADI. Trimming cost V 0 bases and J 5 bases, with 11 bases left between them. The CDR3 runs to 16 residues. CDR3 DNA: TGCGCCAGCAGTGAGTCGATAGGGGGGGATAATTCACCCCTCCACTTT. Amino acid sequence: CASSESIGGDNSPLHF.

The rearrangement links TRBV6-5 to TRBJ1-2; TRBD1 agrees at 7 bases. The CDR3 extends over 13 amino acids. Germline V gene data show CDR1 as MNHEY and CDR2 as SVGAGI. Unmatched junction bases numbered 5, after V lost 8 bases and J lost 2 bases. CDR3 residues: CASAGTANYGYTF. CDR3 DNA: TGTGCCAGCGCTGGGACAGCGAACTATGGCTACACCTTC.

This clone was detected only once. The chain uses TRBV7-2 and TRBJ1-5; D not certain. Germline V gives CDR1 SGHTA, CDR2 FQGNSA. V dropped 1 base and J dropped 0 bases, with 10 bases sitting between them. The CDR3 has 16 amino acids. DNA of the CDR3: TGTGCCAGCAGCTTAGATGGTCAGAATAGCAATCAGCCCCAGCATTTT. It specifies CASSLDGQNSNQPQHF. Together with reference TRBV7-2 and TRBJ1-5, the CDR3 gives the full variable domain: GAGVSQSPSNKVTEKGKDVELRCDPISGHTALYWYRQSLGQGLEFLIYFQGNSAPDKSGLPSDRFSAERTGGSVSTLTIQRTQQEDSAVYLCASSLDGQNSNQPQHFGDGTRLSIL.

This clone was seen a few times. CDR3 sequence (DNA): TGTGCCAGCATGTTACTTACGGGAAATTCACCCCTCCACTTT. Encoded protein: CASMLLTGNSPLHF. The gene calls are TRBV28 and TRBJ1-6; D is ambiguous. CDR1 MDHEN and CDR2 SYDVKM come from the germline V gene. With 7 bases removed from V and 7 bases from J, the gap between germline ends came to 14 bases. The CDR3 consists of 14 residues.

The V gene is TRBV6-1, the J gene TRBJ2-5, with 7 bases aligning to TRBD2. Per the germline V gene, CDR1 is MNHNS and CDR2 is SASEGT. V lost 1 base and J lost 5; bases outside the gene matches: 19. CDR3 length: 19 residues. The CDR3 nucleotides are TGTGCCAGCAGTGAAGAAATTAGGTCTAGCGGTTCTATCCGGGAGACCCAGTACTTC. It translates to CASSEEIRSSGSIRETQYF.

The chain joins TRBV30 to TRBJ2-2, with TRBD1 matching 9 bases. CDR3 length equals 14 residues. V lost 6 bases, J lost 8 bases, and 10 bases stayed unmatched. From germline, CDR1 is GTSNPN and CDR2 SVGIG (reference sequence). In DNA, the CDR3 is TGTGCCTGTAGTTCGGGACAGGGTTTTGGGGAGCTGTTTTTT. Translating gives CACSSGQGFGELFF.

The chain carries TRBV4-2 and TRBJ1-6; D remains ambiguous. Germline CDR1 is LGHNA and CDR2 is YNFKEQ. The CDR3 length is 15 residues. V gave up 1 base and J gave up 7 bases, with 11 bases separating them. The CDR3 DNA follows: TGTGCCAGCAGCCAAGGGAGGGCCGGGAATTCACCCCTCCACTTT. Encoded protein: CASSQGRAGNSPLHF.

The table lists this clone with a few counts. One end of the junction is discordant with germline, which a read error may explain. The CDR3 region is CASSLASGGEPRPTF. The DNA of the CDR3 is TGTGCCAGCAGCTTAGCTTCGGGGGGCGAACCCCGTCCTACTTTT. The chain joins TRBV7-9 to TRBJ1-4; a weak D match, TRBD1 (6 bases). The CDR3 runs to 15 residues. Germline-derived CDR1 and CDR2 are SEHNR and FQNEAQ (reference sequence).

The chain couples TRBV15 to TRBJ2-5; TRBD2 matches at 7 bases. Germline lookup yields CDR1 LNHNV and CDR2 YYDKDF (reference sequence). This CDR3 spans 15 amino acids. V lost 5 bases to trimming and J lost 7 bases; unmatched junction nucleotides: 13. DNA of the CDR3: TGTGCCACCAGCCGGGGGGAGACAGCTCGGGGGACCCAGTACTTC. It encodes CATSRGETARGTQYF. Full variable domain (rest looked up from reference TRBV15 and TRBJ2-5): DAMVIQNPRYQVTQFGKPVTLSCSQTLNHNVMYWYQQKSSQAPKLLFHYYDKDFNNEADTPDNFQSRRPNTSFCFLDIRSPGLGDTAMYLCATSRGETARGTQYFGPGTRLLVL.

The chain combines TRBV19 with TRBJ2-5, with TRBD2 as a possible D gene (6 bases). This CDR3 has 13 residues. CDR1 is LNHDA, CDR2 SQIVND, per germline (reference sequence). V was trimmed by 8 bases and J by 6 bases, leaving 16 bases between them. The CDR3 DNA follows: TGTGCCAGTGGGAGTGCGGCGGGGAAGACCCAGTACTTC. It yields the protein CASGSAAGKTQYF.

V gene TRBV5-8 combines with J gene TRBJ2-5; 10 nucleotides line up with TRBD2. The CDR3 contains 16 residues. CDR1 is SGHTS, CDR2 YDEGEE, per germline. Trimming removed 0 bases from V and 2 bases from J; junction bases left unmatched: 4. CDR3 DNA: TGTGCCAGCAGCTTGGGGCTAGCGGGAGAACAAGAGACCCAGTACTTC. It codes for CASSLGLAGEQETQYF.

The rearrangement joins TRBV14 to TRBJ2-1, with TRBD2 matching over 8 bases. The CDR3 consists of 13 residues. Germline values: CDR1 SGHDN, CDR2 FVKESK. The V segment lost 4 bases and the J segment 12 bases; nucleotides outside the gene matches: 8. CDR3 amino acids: CASSPTSGHLQFF. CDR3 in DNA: TGTGCCAGCAGCCCTACTAGCGGACATTTGCAGTTCTTC.

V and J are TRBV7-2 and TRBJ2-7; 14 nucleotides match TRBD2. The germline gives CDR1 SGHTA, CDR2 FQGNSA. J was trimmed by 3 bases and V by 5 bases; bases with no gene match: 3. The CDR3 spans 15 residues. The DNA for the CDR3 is TGTGCCAGCAGCAGACTAGCGGGAGGGCTCTACGAGCAGTACTTC. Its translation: CASSRLAGGLYEQYF. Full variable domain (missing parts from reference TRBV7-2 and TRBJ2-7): GAGVSQSPSNKVTEKGKDVELRCDPISGHTALYWYRQSLGQGLEFLIYFQGNSAPDKSGLPSDRFSAERTGGSVSTLTIQRTQQEDSAVYLCASSRLAGGLYEQYFGPGTRLTVT.

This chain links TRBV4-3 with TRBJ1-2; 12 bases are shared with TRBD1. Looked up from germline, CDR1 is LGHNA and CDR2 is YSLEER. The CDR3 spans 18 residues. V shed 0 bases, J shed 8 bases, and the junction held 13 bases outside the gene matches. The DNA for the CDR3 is TGCGCCAGCAGCCAAGACCTGGGTGGGGGACAGGGGGCGGGGGGCTACACCTTC. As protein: CASSQDLGGGQGAGGYTF.